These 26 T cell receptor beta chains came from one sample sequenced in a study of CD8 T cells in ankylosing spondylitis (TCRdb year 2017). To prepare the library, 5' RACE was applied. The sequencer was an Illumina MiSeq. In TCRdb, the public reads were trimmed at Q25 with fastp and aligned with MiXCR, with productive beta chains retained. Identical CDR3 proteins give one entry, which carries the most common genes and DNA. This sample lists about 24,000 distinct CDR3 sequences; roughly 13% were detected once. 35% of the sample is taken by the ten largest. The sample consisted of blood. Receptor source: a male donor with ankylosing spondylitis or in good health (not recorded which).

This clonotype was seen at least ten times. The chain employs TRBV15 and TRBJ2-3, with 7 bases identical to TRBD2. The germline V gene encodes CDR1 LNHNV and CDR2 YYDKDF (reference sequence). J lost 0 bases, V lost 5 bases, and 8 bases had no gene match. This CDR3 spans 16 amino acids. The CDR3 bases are TGTGCCACCAGCGGTAAAGCGGGGAGCAGCACAGATACGCAGTATTTT. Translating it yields CATSGKAGSSTDTQYF.

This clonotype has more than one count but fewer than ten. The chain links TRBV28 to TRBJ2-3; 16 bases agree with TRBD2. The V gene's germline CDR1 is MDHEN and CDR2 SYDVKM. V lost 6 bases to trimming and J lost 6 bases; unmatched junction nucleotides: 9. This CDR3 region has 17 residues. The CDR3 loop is CASSQGLAGGPDDTQYF. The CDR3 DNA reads TGTGCCAGCAGCCAGGGACTAGCGGGAGGGCCAGACGATACGCAGTATTTT.

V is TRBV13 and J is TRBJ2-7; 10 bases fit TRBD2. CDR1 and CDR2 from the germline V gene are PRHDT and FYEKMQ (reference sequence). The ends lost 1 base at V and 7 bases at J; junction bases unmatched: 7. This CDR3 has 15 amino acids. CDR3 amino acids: CASSLEASGSGEQYF. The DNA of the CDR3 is TGTGCCAGCAGCTTAGAAGCTAGCGGGAGCGGGGAGCAGTACTTC.

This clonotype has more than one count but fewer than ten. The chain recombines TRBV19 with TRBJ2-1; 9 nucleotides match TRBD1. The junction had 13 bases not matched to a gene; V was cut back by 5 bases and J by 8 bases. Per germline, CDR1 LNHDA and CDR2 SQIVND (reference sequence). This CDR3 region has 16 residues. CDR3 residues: CASSAERDRGSDEQFF. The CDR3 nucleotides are TGTGCCAGTAGTGCCGAGCGTGACAGGGGGTCAGATGAGCAGTTCTTC.

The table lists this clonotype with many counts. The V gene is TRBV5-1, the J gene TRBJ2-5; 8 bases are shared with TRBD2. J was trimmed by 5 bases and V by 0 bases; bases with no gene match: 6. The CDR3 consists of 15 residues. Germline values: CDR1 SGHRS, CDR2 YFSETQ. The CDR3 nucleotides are TGCGCCAGCAGCTTGGCGGCGGGGGGCGTGGAGACCCAGTACTTC. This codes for CASSLAAGGVETQYF.

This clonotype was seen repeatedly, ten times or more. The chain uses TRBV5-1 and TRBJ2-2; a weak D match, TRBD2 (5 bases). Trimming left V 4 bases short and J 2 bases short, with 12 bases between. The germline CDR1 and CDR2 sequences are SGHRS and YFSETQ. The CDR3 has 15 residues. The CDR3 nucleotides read TGCGCCAGCAGCACCCAACTAGGAAACACCGGGGAGCTGTTTTTT. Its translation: CASSTQLGNTGELFF.

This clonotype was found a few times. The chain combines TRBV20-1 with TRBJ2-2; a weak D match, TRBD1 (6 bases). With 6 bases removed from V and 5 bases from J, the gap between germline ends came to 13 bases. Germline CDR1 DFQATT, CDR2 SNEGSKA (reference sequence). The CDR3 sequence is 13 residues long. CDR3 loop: CSATKGETGELFF. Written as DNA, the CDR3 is TGCAGTGCAACAAAGGGGGAAACCGGGGAGCTGTTTTTT.

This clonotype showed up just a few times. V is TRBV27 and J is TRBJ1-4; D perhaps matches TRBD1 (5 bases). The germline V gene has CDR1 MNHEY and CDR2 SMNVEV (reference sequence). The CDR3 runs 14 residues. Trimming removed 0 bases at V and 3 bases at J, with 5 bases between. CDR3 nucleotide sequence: TGTGCCAGCAGTTTATCAGGGGCTAATGAAAAACTGTTTTTT. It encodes CASSLSGANEKLFF.

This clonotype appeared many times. The DNA of the CDR3 is TGCAGCGTTGATGTCCTAGCGGGGGAGCAGTTCTTC. Its translation is CSVDVLAGEQFF. V is TRBV29-1 and J is TRBJ2-1, with 9 bases lining up with TRBD2. This CDR3 contains 12 residues. Germline V gives CDR1 SQVTM, CDR2 ANQGSEA. Losses at the gene ends were 3 bases for V and 10 bases for J; bases not matched to a gene: 4.

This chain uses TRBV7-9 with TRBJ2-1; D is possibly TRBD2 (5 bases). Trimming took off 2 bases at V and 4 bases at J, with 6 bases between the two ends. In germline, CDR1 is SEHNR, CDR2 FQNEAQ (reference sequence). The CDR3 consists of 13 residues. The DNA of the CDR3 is TGTGCCAGCAGCTTAAGACTATACAATGAGCAGTTCTTC. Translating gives CASSLRLYNEQFF.

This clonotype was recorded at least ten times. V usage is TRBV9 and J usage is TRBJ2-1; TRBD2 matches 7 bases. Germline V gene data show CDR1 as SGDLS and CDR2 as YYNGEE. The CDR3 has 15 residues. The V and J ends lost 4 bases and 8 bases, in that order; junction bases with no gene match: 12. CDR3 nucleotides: TGTGCCAGCAGCTCCGGGACTACCGATAGGGATGAGCAGTTCTTC. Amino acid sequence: CASSSGTTDRDEQFF.

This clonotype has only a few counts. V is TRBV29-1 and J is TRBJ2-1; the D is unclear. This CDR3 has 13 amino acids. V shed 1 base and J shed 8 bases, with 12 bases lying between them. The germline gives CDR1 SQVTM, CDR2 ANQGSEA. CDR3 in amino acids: CSVEVSGEDEQFF. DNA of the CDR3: TGCAGCGTTGAAGTGTCAGGAGAGGATGAGCAGTTCTTC.

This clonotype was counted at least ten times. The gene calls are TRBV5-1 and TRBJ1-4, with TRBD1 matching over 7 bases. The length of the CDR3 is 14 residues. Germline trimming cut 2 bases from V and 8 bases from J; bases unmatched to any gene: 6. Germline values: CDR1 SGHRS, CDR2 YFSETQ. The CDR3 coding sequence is TGCGCCAGCAGCTTACAGGGGAATTCAGAAAAACTGTTTTTT. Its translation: CASSLQGNSEKLFF.

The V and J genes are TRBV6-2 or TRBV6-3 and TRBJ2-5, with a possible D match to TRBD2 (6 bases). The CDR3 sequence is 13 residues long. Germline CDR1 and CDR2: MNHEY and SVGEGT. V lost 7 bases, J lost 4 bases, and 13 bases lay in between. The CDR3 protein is CASTTSQLETQYF. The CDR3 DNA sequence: TGTGCCAGCACTACTAGCCAGTTAGAGACCCAGTACTTC.

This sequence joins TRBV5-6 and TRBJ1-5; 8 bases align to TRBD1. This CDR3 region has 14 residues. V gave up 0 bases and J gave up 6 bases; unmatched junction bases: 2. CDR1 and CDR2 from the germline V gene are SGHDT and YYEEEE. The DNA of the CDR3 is TGTGCCAGCAGCTTGGCAGGGGGCGGTCAGCCCCAGCATTTT. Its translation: CASSLAGGGQPQHF.

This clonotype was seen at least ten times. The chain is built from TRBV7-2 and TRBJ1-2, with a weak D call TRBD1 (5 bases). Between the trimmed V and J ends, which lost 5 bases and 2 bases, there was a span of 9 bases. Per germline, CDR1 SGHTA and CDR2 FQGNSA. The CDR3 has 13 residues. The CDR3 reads CASSPDSNYGYTF. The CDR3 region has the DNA TGTGCCAGCAGCCCAGACAGCAACTATGGCTACACCTTC.

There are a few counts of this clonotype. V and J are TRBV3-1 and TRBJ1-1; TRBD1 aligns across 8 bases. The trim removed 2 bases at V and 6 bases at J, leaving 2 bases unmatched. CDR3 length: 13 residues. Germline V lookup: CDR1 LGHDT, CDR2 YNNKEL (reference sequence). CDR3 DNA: TGTGCCAGCAGCCAACCGGGACAGGCTGAAGCTTTCTTT. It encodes CASSQPGQAEAFF.

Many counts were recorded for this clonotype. The CDR3, as DNA: TGCAGTGCTAGAGACACCGGGACAGGGGTGACCCAGCCCCAGCATTTT. It translates to CSARDTGTGVTQPQHF. The genes are TRBV20-1 and TRBJ1-5; 10 bases map to TRBD1. Trimming at V came to 0 bases and at J to 7 bases, leaving 9 bases not matched to a gene. The CDR3 totals 16 residues. Germline-derived CDR1 and CDR2 are DFQATT and SNEGSKA (reference sequence).

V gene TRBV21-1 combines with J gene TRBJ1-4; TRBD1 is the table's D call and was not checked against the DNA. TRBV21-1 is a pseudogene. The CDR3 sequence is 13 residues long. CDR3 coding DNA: TGTGCCACCCCCGGGGGTATTAATGAAAAACTGTTTTTT. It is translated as CATPGGINEKLFF.

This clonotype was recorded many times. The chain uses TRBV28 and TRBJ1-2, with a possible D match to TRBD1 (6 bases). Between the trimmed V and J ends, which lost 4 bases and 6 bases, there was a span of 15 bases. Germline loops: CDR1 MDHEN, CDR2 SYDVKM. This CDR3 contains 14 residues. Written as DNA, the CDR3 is TGTGCCAGCAGTTCCAGGGGCCGGAGTGATGGCTACACCTTC. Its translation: CASSSRGRSDGYTF.

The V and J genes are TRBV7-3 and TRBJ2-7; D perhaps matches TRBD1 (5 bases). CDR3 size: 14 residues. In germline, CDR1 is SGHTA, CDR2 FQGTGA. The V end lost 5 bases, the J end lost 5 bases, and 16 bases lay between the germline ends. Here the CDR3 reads CASSVDLGADEQYF. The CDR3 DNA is TGTGCCAGCAGCGTCGACCTAGGGGCTGACGAGCAGTACTTC.

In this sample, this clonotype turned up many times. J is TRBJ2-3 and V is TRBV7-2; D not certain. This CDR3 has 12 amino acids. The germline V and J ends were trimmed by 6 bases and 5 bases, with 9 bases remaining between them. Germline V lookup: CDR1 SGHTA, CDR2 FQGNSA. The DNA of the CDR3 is TGTGCCAGCAGTTTGTCAGTAGATACGCAGTATTTT. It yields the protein CASSLSVDTQYF.

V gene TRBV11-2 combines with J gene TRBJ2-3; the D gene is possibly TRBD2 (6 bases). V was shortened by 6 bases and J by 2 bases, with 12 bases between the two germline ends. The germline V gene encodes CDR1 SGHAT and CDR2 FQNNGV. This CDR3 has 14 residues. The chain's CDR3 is CASSGGAFTDTQYF. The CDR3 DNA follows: TGTGCCAGCAGTGGCGGGGCCTTCACAGATACGCAGTATTTT.

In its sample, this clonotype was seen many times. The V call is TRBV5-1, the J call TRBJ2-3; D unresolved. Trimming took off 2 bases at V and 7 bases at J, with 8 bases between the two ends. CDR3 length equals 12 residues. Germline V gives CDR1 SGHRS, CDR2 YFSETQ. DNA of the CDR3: TGCGCCAGCAGCTTCGACTCCTATACGCAGTATTTT. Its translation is CASSFDSYTQYF.

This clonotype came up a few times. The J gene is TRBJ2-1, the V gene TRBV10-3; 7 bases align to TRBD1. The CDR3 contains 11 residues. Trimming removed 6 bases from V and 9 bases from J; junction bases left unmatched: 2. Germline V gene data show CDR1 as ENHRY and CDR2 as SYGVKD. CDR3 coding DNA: TGTGCCATCAGGGGACAGAGTGAGCAGTTCTTC. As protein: CAIRGQSEQFF.

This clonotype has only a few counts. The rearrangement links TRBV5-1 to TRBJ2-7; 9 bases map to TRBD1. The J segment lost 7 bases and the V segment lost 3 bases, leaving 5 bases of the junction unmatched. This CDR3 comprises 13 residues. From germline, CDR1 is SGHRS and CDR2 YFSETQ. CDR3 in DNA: TGCGCCAGCAGCTGGGGACAGGGTCGGGAGCAGTACTTC. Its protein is CASSWGQGREQYF. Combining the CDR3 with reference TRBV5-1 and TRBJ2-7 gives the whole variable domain KAGVTQTPRYLIKTRGQQVTLSCSPISGHRSVSWYQQTPGQGLQFLFEYFSETQRNKGNFPGRFSGRQFSNSRSEMNVSTLELGDSALYLCASSWGQGREQYFGPGTRLTVT.